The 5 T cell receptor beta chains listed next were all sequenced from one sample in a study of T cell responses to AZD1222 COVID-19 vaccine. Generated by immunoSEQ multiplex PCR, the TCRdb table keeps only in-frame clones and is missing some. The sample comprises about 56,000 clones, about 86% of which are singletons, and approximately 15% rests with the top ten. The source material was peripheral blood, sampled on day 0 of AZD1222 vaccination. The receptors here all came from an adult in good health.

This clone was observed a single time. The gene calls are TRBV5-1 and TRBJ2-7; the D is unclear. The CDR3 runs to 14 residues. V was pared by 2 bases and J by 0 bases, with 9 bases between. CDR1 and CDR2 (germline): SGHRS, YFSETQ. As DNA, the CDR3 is TGCGCCAGCAGCTTCCCGGGCGGCTCCTACGAGCAGTACTTC. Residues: CASSFPGGSYEQYF.

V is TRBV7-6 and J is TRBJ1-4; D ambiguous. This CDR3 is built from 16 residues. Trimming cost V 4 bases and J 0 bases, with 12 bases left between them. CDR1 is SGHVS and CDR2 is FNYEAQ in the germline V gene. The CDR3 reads CASSSGMNATNEKLFF. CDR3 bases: TGTGCCAGCAGCTCGGGGATGAATGCAACTAATGAAAAACTGTTTTTT.

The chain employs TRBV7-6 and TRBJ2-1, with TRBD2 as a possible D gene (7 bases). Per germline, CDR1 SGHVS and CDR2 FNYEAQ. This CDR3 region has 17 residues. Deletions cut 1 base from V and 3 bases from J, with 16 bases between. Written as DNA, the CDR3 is TGTGCCAGCAGCTTAGACTGGAGGGAGGGGGGCTACAATGAGCAGTTCTTC. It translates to CASSLDWREGGYNEQFF. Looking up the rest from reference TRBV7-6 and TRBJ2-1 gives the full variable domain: GAGVSQSPRYKVTKRGQDVALRCDPISGHVSLYWYRQALGQGPEFLTYFNYEAQQDKSGLPNDRFSAERPEGSISTLTIQRTEQRDSAMYRCASSLDWREGGYNEQFFGPGTRLTVL.

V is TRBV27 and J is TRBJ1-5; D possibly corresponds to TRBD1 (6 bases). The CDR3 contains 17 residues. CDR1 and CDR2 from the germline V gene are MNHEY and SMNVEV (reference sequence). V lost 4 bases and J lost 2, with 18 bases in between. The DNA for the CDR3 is TGTGCCAGCAGTTCCACTCTCGCTACAGGGCGCAATCAGCCCCAGCATTTT. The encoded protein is CASSSTLATGRNQPQHF.

CDR3 protein: CASRDAQANQPQHF. CDR3 bases: TGTGCCAGCAGGGATGCTCAGGCTAATCAGCCCCAGCATTTT. The chain joins TRBV6-5 to TRBJ1-5; D call uncertain. V was shortened by 6 bases and J by 4 bases, with 13 bases between the two germline ends. This CDR3 is 14 amino acids long. CDR1 and CDR2 from the germline V gene are MNHEY and SVGAGI.